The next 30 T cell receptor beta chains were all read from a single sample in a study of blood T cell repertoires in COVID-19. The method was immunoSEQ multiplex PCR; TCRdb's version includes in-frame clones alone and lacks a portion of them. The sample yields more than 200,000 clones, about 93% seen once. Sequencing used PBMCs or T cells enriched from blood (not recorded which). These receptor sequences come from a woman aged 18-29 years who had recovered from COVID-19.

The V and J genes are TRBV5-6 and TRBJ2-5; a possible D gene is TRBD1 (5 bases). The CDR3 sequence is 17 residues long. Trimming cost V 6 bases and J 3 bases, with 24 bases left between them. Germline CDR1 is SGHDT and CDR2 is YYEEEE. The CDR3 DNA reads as TGTGCCAGCACCCCTATGAAAACAGGCGGCGCTAAAGAGACCCAGTACTTC. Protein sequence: CASTPMKTGGAKETQYF.

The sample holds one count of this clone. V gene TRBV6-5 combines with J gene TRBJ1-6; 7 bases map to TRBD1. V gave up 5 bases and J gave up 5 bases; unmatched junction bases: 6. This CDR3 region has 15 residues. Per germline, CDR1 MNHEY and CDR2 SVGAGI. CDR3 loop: CASSPPGQHNSPLHF. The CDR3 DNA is TGTGCCAGCAGTCCACCGGGACAGCATAATTCACCCCTCCACTTT.

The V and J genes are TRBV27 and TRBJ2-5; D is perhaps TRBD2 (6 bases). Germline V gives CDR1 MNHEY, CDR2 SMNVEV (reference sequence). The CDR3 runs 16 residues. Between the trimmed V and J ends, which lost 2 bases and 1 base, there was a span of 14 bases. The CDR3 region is CASSLGGTGLQETQYF. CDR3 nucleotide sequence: TGTGCCAGCAGTTTAGGAGGGACTGGGCTCCAAGAGACCCAGTACTTC.

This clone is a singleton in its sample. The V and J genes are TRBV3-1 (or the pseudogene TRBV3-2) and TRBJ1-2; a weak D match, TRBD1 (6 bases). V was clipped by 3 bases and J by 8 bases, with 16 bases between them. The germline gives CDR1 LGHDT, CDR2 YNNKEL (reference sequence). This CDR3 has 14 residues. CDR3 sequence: CASSHNSRGGGYTF. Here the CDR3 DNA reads TGTGCCAGCAGCCATAATAGCAGGGGCGGAGGCTACACCTTC.

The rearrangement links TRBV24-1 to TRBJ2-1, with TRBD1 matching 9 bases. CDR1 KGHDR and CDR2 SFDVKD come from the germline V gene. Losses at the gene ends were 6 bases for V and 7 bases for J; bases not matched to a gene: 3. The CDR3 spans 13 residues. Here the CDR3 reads CATSTGGGNEQFF. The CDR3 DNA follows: TGTGCCACCAGTACAGGGGGCGGGAATGAGCAGTTCTTC.

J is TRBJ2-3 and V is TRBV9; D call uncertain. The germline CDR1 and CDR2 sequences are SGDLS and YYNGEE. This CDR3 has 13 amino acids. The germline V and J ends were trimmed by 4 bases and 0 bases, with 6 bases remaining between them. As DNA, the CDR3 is TGTGCCAGCAGCCGAACTAGCACAGATACGCAGTATTTT. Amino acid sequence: CASSRTSTDTQYF.

CDR3 nucleotides: TGTGCCAGCAGTTTATCAGCGACAGGGATAGCTTTCTTT. Amino acid sequence: CASSLSATGIAFF. The genes are TRBV27 and TRBJ1-1; the match to TRBD1 covers 7 bases. CDR1 is MNHEY, CDR2 SMNVEV, per germline (reference sequence). Losses at the gene ends were 0 bases for V and 10 bases for J; bases not matched to a gene: 5. This CDR3 region has 13 residues.

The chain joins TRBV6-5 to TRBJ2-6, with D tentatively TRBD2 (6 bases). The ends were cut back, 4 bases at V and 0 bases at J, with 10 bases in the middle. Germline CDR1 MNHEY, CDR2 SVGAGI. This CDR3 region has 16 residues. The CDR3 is CASSSWRGSGANVLTF. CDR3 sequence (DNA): TGTGCCAGCAGTTCTTGGAGGGGCTCTGGGGCCAACGTCCTGACTTTC.

CDR3 DNA sequence: TGTGCCAGTAAACCGGGACAGGGGCTCATGAACACTGAAGCTTTCTTT. Amino acids: CASKPGQGLMNTEAFF. This rearrangement joins TRBV19 to TRBJ1-1; TRBD1 aligns across 10 bases. This CDR3 region has 16 residues. CDR1 LNHDA and CDR2 SQIVND come from the germline V gene (reference sequence). Unmatched junction bases numbered 8, after V lost 7 bases and J lost 0 bases.

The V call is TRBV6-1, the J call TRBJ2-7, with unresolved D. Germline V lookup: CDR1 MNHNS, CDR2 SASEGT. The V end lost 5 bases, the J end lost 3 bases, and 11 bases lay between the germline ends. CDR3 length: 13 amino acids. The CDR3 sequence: CASSQTMDYEQYF. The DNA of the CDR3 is TGTGCCAGCAGTCAAACTATGGACTACGAGCAGTACTTC.

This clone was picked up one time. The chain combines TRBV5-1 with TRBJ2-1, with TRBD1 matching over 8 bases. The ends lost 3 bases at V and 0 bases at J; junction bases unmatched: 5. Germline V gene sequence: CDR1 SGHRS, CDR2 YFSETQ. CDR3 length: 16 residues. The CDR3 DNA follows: TGCGCCAGCAGCTGGCAGGGGGCCTCCTCCTACAATGAGCAGTTCTTC. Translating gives CASSWQGASSYNEQFF.

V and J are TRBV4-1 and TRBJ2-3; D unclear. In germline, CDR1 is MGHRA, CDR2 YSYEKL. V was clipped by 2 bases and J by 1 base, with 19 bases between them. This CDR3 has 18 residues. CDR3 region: CASSQTRTKRIRTDTQYF. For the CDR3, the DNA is TGCGCCAGCAGCCAAACCAGAACTAAGAGGATTCGCACAGATACGCAGTATTTT.

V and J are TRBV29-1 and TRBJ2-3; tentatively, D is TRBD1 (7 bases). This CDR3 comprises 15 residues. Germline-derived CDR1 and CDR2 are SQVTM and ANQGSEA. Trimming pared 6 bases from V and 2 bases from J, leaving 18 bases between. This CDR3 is CSVSEGGQNTDTQYF. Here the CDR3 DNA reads TGCAGCGTGAGCGAGGGGGGACAGAACACAGATACGCAGTATTTT.

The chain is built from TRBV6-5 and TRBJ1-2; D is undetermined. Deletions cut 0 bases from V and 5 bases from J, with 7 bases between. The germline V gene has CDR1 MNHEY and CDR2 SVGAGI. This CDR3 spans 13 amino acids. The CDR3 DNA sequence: TGTGCCAGCAGTTACTCAGAGGGTTATGGCTACACCTTC. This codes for CASSYSEGYGYTF.

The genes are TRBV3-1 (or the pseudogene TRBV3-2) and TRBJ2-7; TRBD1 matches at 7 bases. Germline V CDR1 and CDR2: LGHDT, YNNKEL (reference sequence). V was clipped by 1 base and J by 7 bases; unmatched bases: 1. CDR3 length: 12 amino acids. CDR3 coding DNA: TGTGCCAGCAGCCAAGGACAGGGTGAGCAGTACTTC. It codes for CASSQGQGEQYF.

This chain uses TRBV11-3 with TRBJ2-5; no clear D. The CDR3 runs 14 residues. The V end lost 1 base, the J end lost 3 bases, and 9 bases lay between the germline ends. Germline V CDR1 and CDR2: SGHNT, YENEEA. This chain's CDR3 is CASSLGGSKETQYF. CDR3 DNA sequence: TGTGCCAGCAGCTTAGGCGGCAGCAAAGAGACCCAGTACTTC.

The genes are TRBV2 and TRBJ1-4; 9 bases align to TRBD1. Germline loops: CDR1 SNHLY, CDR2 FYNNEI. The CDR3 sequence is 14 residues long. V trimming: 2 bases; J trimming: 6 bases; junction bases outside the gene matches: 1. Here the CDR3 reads CASSEWTGDEKLFF. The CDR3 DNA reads TGTGCCAGCAGTGAATGGACAGGGGATGAAAAACTGTTTTTT.

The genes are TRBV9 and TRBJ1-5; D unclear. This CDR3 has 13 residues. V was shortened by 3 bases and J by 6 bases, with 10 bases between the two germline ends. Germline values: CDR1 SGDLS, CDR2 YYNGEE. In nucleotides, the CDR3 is TGTGCCAGCAGCGGACTTGGGTCTCAGCCCCAGCATTTT. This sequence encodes CASSGLGSQPQHF.

The CDR3 DNA sequence: TGTGCCAGCAGCTCGTCCCAGGGTTACACAGATACGCAGTATTTT. This sequence encodes CASSSSQGYTDTQYF. The rearrangement links TRBV11-3 to TRBJ2-3, with D possibly being TRBD1 (5 bases). CDR3 length equals 15 residues. V was pared by 4 bases and J by 2 bases, with 13 bases between. Germline V gene sequence: CDR1 SGHNT, CDR2 YENEEA.

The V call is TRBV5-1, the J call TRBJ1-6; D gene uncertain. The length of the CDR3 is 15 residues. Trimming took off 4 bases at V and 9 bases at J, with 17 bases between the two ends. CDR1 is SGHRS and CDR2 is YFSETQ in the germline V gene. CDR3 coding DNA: TGCGCCAGCAGCGCACCAGAAGAGGAGAGTTCACCCCTCCACTTT. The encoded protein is CASSAPEEESSPLHF. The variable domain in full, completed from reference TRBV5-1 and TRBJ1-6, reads KAGVTQTPRYLIKTRGQQVTLSCSPISGHRSVSWYQQTPGQGLQFLFEYFSETQRNKGNFPGRFSGRQFSNSRSEMNVSTLELGDSALYLCASSAPEEESSPLHFGNGTRLTVT.

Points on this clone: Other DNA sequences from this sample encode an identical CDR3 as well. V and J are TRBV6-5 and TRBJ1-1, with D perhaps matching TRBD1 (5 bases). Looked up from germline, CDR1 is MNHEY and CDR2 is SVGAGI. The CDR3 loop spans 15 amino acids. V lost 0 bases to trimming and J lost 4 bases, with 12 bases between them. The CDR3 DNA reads TGTGCCAGCAGTTACTCAGGAGGGCAGGGCACTGAAGCTTTCTTT. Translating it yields CASSYSGGQGTEAFF.

CDR3 sequence reads: CASSYSRGLAGPYQETQYF. In DNA form, the CDR3 reads TGTGCCAGCAGCTATAGTAGGGGACTAGCGGGGCCCTACCAAGAGACCCAGTACTTC. This rearrangement joins TRBV11-3 to TRBJ2-5, with 13 bases aligning to TRBD2. V shed 4 bases and J 0 bases; nucleotides not matched to a gene: 11. There are 19 residues in the CDR3. Germline V gives CDR1 SGHNT, CDR2 YENEEA.

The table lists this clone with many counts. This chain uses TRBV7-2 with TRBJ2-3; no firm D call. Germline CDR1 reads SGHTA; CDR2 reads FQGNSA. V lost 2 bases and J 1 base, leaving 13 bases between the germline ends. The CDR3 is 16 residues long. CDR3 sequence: CASSLRGHRGTDTQYF. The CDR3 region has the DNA TGTGCCAGCAGCTTACGAGGCCATCGAGGCACAGATACGCAGTATTTT.

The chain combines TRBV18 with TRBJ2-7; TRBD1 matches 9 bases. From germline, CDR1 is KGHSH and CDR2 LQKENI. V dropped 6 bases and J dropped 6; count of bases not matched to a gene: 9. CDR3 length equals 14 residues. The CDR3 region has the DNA TGTGCCAGCTCCCCGAGGGAGACAGGGGGCGAGCAGTACTTC. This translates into CASSPRETGGEQYF.

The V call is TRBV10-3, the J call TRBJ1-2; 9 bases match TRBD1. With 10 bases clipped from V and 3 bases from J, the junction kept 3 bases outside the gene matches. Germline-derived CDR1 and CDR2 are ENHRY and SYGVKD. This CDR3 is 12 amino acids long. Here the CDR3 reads CATGQGDYGYTF. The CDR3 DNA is TGTGCCACGGGACAGGGCGACTATGGCTACACCTTC.

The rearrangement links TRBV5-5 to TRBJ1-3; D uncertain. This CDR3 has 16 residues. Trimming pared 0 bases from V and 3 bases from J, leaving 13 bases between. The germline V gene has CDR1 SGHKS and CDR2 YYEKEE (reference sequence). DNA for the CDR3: TGTGCCAGCAGCTTGGTAGCCGCGCGGGATGGAAACACCATATATTTT. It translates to CASSLVAARDGNTIYF.

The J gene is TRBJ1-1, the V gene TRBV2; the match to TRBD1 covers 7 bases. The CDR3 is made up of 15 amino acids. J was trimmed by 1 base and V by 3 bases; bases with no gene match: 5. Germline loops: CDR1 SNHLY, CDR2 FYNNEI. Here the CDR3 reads CASSEGYRGNTEAFF. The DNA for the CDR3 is TGTGCCAGCAGTGAGGGATACAGGGGGAACACTGAAGCTTTCTTT.

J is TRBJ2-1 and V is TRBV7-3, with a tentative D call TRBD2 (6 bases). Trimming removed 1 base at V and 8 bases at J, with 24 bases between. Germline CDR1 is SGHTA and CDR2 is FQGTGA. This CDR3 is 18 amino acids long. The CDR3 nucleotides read TGTGCCAGCAGCTTAAGGGCTAGGACGACATTGGAGGGCCATGAGCAGTTCTTC. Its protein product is CASSLRARTTLEGHEQFF.

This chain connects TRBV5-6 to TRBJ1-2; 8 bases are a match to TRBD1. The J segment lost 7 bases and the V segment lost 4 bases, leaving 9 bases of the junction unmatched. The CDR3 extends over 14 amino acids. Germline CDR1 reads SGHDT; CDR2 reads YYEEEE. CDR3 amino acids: CASSDWTGRGGYTF. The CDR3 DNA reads TGTGCCAGCAGCGATTGGACAGGGAGGGGTGGCTACACCTTC.

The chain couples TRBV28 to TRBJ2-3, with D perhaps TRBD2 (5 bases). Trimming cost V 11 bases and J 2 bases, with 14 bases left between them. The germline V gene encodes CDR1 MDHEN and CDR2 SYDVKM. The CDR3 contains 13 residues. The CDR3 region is CACREGNTDTQYF. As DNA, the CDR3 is TGTGCCTGCCGAGAGGGAAACACAGATACGCAGTATTTT.